This T cell receptor (beta chain) was found in a study of CD8+CD57+ T cells in acquired aplastic anemia. Sequencing involved patients with CD8+CD57+ cell expansion previously shown by flow cytometry. Genomic DNA, the template, was used for profiling of the TCR beta VDJ and CDR3. A single record per CDR3 protein comes from TCRdb applying MiXCR to the reads. Counted here are roughly 180,000 distinct CDR3 sequences, less than 50% occurring once; the ten biggest clones make up 10% to 15%. This clonotype was seen many times. The material sequenced was sorted CD4+, CD8+, or CD8+CD57+ T cells (not recorded which) from PBMCs. The sequence derives from a human donor with aplastic anemia.

CDR3 sequence (DNA): TGCAGTGCTCGACTCGCGGACAGGAACTATGGCTACACCTTC. Translation gives CSARLADRNYGYTF. This rearrangement joins TRBV20-1 to TRBJ1-2; 7 bases are shared with TRBD1. V lost 5 bases and J lost 2; bases outside the gene matches: 8. The germline gives CDR1 DFQATT, CDR2 SNEGSKA (reference sequence). The CDR3 totals 14 residues.